This TCR beta chain was captured by sequencing in a study of spatial heterogeneity in lung cancer. Indicated time point: sample taken at primary tumor resection. Unsorted whole RNA of tumor, nontumor lung or frozen PBMC was sequenced. Samples were obtained from approximately 72 donors, all untreated early-stage non-small cell lung cancer patients. One entry per CDR3 protein results from TCRdb running MiXCR on the 5' RACE reads. The sample carries about 7,000 distinct CDR3 sequences, more than 6% recorded once. This clonotype came up many times. Its antigen is unidentified. Compared with germline, one end of the junction differs, possibly owing to a read error. This beta chain slipped into a library made for alpha chains as a stray read, so its size is not meaningful. Whole-study findings and limits: Follow-up blood showed ubiquitous expanded tumor TCRs less than blood at resection did.

This specimen consisted of PBMCs, obtained at surgery. The source of this sequence is a male donor with early-stage non-small cell lung cancer.

The chain's CDR3 is CASSSTGLAGGELFF. The CDR3 nucleotides are TGTGCTAGCAGCTCAACCGGACTAGCTGGCGGGGAGCTGTTTTTT. The gene calls are TRBV7-7 and TRBJ2-2; 8 positions match TRBD2. The CDR3 is made up of 15 amino acids. Germline-derived CDR1 and CDR2 are SSHAT and FNYEAQ (reference sequence).